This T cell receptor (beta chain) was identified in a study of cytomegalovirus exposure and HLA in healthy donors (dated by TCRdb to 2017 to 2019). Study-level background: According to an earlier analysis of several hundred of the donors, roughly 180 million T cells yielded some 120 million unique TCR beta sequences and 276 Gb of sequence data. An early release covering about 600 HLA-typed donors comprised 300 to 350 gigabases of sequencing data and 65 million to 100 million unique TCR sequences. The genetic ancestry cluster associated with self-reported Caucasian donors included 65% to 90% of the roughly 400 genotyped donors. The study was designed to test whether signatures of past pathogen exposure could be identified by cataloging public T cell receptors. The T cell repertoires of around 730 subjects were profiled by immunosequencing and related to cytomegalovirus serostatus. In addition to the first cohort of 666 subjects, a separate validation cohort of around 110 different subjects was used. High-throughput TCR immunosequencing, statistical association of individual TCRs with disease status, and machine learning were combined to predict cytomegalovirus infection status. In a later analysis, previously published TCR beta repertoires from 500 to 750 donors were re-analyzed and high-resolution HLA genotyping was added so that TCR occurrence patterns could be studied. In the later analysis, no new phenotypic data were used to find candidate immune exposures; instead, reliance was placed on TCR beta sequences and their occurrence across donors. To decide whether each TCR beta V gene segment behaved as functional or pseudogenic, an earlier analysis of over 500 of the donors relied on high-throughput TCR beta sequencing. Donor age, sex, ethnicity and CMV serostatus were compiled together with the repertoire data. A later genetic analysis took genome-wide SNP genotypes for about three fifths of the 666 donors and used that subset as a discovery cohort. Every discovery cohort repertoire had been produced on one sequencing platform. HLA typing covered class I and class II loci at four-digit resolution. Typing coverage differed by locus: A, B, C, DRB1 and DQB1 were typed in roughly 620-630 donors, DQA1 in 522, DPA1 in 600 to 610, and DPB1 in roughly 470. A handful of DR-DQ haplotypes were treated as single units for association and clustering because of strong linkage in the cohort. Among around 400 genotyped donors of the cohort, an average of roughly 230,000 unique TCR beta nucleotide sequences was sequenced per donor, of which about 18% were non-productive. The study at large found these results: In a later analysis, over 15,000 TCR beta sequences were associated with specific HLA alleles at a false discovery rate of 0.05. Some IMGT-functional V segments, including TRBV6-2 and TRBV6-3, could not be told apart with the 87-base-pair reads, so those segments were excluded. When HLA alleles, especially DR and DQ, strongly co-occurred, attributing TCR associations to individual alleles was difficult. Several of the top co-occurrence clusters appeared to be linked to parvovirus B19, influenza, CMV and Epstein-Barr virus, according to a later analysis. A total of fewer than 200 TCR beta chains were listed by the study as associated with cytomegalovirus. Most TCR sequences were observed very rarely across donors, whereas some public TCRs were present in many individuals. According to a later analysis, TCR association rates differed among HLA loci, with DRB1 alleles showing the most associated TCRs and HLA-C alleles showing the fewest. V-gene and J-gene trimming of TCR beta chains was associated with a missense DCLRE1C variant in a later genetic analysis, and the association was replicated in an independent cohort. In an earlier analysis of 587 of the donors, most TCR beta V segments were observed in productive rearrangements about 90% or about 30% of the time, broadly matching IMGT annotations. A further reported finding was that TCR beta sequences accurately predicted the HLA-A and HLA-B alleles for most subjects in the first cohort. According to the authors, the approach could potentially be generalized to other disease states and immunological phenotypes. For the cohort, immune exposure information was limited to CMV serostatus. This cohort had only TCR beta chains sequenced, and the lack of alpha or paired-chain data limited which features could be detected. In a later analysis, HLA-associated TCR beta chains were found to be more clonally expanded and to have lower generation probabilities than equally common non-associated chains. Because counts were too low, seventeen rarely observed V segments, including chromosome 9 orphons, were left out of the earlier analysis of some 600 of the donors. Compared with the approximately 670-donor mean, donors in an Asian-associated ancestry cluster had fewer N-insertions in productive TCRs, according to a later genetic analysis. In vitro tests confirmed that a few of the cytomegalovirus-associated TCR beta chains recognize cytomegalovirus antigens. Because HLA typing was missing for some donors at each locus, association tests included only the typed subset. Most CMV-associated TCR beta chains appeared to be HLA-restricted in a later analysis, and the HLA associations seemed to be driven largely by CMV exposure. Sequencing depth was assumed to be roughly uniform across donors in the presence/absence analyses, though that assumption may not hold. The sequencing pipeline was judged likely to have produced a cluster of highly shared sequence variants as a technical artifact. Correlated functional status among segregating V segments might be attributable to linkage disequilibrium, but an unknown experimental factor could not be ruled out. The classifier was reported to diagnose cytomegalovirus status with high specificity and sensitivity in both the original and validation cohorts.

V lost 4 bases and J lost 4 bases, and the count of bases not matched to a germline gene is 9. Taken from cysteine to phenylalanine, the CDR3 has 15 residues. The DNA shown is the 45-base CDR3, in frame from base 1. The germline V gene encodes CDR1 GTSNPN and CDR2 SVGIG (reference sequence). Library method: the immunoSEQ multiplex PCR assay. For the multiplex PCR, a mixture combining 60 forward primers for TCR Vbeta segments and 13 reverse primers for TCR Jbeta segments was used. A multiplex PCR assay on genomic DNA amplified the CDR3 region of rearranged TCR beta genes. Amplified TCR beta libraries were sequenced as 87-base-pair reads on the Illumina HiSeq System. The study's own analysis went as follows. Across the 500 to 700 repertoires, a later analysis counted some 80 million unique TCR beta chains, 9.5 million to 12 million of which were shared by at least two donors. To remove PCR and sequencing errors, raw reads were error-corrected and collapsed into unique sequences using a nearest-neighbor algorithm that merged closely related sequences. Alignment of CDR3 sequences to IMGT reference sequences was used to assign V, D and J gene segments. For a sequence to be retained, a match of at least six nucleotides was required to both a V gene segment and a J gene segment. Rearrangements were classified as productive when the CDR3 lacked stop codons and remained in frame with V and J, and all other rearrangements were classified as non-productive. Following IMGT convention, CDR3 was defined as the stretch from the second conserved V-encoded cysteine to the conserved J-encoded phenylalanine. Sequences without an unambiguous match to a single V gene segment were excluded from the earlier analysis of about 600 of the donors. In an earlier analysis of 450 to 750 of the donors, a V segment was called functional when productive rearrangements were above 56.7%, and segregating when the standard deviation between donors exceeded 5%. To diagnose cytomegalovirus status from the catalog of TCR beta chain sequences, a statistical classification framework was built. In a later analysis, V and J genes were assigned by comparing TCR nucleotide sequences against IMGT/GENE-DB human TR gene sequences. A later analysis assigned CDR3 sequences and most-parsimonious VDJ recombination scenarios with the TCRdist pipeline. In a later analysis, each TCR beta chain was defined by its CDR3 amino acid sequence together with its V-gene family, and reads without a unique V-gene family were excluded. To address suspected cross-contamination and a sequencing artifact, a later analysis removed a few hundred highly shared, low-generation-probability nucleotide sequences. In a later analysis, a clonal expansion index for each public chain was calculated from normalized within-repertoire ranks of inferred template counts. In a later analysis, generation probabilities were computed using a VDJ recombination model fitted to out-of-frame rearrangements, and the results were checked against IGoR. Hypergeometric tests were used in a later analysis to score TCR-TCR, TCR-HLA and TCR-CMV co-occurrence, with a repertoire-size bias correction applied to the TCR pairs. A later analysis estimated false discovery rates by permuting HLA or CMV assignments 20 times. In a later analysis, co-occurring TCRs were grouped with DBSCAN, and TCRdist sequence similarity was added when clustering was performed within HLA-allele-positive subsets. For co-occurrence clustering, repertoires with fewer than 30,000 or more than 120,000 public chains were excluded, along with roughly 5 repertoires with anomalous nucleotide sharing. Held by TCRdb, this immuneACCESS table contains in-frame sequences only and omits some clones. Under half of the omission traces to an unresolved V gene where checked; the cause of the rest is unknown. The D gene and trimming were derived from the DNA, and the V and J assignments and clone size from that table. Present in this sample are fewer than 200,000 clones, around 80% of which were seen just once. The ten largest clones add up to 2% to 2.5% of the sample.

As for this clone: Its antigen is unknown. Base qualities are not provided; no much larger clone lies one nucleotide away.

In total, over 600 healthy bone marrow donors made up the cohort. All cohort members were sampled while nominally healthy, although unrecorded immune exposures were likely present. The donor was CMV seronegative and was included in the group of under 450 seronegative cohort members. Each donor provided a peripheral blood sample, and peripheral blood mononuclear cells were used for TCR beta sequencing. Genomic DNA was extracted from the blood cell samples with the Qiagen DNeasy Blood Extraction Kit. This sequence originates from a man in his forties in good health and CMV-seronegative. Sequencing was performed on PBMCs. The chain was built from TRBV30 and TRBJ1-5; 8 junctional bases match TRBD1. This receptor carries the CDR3 CAWIPYRGSNQPQHF. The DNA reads TGTGCCTGGATCCCCTACAGGGGGTCGAATCAGCCCCAGCATTTT.